This TCR beta chain was sequenced during a study of T cells and copy number aberrations in small-cell lung cancer. Findings of the study overall: A small sample size limited this study; results need validation. Between about 75-97.7% of clones were confined to one tumor region.

Generated by immunoSEQ multiplex PCR, the TCRdb table keeps only in-frame clones and is missing some. The profile shows 2,000 or so clones, approximately 76% of them singletons. A remark on this clone: Its antigen is still unknown.

Germline assignment: CDR1 MNHNS and CDR2 SASEGT. Trimming shortened V by 3 bases and J by 7 bases, and 15 bases separated the two germline ends. This CDR3 contains 15 residues. This clonotype was sampled from a man aged 60 to 69 with small cell lung cancer. The sequencing sample was made of tumor tissue. This chain links TRBV6-1 with TRBJ1-4; D unresolved. The CDR3 DNA is TGTGCCAGCAGTGAGCCCCCCGGTGAGGCTGAAAAACTGTTTTTT. Its protein is CASSEPPGEAEKLFF.